The T cell receptor (beta chain) described here comes from a study of post-analysis software for immune sequencing data. Notes on the study in general: Normalized Chao1 diversity was significantly reduced in patients versus controls. With TRBV5-6, TRBV5-1 and TRBV20-1 included, about five TRBV segments were more frequent in patients than in controls.

CDR3 size: 14 residues. In germline, CDR1 is LNHNV, CDR2 YYDKDF (reference sequence). V dropped 6 bases and J dropped 0 bases, with 9 bases sitting between them. The TCR beta cDNA libraries contained unique molecular identifiers. TCRdb fed the PCR reads into MiXCR, producing one record per CDR3 protein. The table includes 250,000 to 300,000 distinct CDR3 sequences, 35% to 40% detected once. There are many counts of this clonotype. Its antigen is unknown. Sample: blood. The rearrangement uses TRBV15 and TRBJ2-4, with D perhaps matching TRBD1 (5 bases). The receptor was derived from a girl under 18 with multiple sclerosis. CDR3 bases: TGTGCCACCAGAGACAGCCTAGCCAAAAACATTCAGTACTTC. Its translation: CATRDSLAKNIQYF. Using reference TRBV15 and TRBJ2-4 for the parts outside the CDR3, the full variable domain is DAMVIQNPRYQVTQFGKPVTLSCSQTLNHNVMYWYQQKSSQAPKLLFHYYDKDFNNEADTPDNFQSRRPNTSFCFLDIRSPGLGDTAMYLCATRDSLAKNIQYFGAGTRLSVL.